Listed here are 7 T cell receptor beta chains from one sample, sequenced in a study of post-analysis software for immune sequencing data. The antigens for these receptors are not known. Prepared TCR beta cDNA libraries contained unique molecular identifiers. TCRdb passed the PCR reads through MiXCR, listing each CDR3 protein once. The sample yields roughly 600,000 distinct CDR3 sequences, 44% seen once. Study results and limitations: Relative to controls, patients had a few TRBV segments at higher frequency, with TRBV5-6, TRBV5-1 and TRBV20-1 among these.

The specimen sequenced was blood. These receptors originate from a girl aged 5-17 years with multiple sclerosis.

This sequence joins TRBV7-2 and TRBJ2-6; TRBD1 agrees at 9 bases. The CDR3 is 13 residues long. Trimming at V came to 9 bases and at J to 12 bases, leaving 9 bases not matched to a gene. Germline CDR1 is SGHTA and CDR2 is FQGNSA. CDR3 nucleotides: TGTGCCAGTGAGACGGACAGGGGTGGCGTCCTGACTTTC. This translates into CASETDRGGVLTF.

This clonotype has more than one count but fewer than ten. The chain couples TRBV7-8 to TRBJ1-2; D may be TRBD1 (5 bases). Germline lookup yields CDR1 SGHVS and CDR2 FQNEAQ. The CDR3 extends over 14 amino acids. V lost 4 bases, J lost 2 bases, and 11 bases lay in between. The CDR3 loop reads CASSSLEGNYGYTF. CDR3 coding DNA: TGTGCCAGCAGCTCCCTAGAGGGGAACTATGGCTACACCTTC.

This clonotype was observed at least ten times. The chain combines TRBV4-1 with TRBJ2-5; 8 bases are shared with TRBD1. The V gene end was trimmed by 8 bases and the J gene end by 2 bases; junction bases not matched to a gene: 7. This CDR3 spans 14 amino acids. The germline V gene encodes CDR1 MGHRA and CDR2 YSYEKL. Written as DNA, the CDR3 is TGCGCCAGCGGTCAGACAGGGGAGCAAGAGACCCAGTACTTC. Its protein is CASGQTGEQETQYF.

The chain combines TRBV6-1 with TRBJ2-2; maybe TRBD2 (6 bases). The CDR3 is made up of 16 amino acids. With 2 bases removed from V and 0 bases from J, the gap between germline ends came to 10 bases. From germline, CDR1 is MNHNS and CDR2 SASEGT. The CDR3 loop is CASSEWLAANTGELFF. In DNA form, the CDR3 reads TGTGCCAGCAGTGAATGGTTAGCGGCGAACACCGGGGAGCTGTTTTTT.

The V call is TRBV4-1, the J call TRBJ2-3; 7 nucleotides align to TRBD2. The CDR3 contains 17 residues. With 2 bases clipped from V and 2 bases from J, the junction kept 10 bases outside the gene matches. The germline CDR1 and CDR2 sequences are MGHRA and YSYEKL. CDR3 DNA: TGCGCCAGCAGCCAACAGATTACAGCGGGGTACACAGATACGCAGTATTTT. Amino acids: CASSQQITAGYTDTQYF.

This clonotype was observed a few times. This may be a read error, as it is one base from a much larger clone. The J gene is TRBJ2-1, the V gene TRBV5-5; 9 bases agree with TRBD1. The germline gives CDR1 SGHKS, CDR2 YYEKEE (reference sequence). The CDR3 has 16 amino acids. J lost 4 bases, V lost 1 base, and 6 bases had no gene match. CDR3 sequence reads: CASSLSTGGLYNEQFF. The DNA for the CDR3 is TGTGCCAGCAGCTTGTCGACAGGGGGTCTGTACAATGAGCAGTTCTTC.

The chain recombines TRBV3-1 with TRBJ2-1, with 8 bases lining up with TRBD2. The germline gives CDR1 LGHDT, CDR2 YNNKEL (reference sequence). This CDR3 comprises 14 residues. With 2 bases clipped from V and 7 bases from J, the junction kept 4 bases outside the gene matches. This CDR3 reads CASSQLAGRNEQFF. The CDR3 DNA reads TGTGCCAGCAGCCAACTAGCGGGTCGTAATGAGCAGTTCTTC.